This TCR beta chain was captured by sequencing in a study of blood T cell repertoires in COVID-19. The study recruited people aged roughly 18 to 100 years across about two dozen US areas. The table came from immunoSEQ multiplex PCR; TCRdb's copy has only in-frame clones and leaves some out. The sample has roughly 200,000 clones, 89% seen once; the top ten hold 2% to 2.5%. This receptor was taken from a middle-aged woman with acute COVID-19. Sample: PBMCs or T cells enriched from blood (not recorded which).

CDR3 sequence reads: CASSPTGLKVEQYF. CDR3 nucleotides: TGTGCCAGCAGCCCGACAGGGTTGAAGGTCGAGCAGTACTTC. The chain has TRBV5-5 and TRBJ2-7, with 7 bases aligning to TRBD1. This CDR3 has 14 amino acids. Germline values: CDR1 SGHKS, CDR2 YYEKEE (reference sequence). The junction had 10 bases not matched to a gene; V was cut back by 4 bases and J by 6 bases. Using reference TRBV5-5 and TRBJ2-7 for the parts outside the CDR3, the full variable domain is DAGVTQSPTHLIKTRGQQVTLRCSPISGHKSVSWYQQVLGQGPQFIFQYYEKEERGRGNFPDRFSARQFPNYSSELNVNALLLGDSALYLCASSPTGLKVEQYFGPGTRLTVT.